A selection of T cell receptor beta chains follows, all from one sample in a study of OX40 agonist ivuxolimab in advanced cancers. Clones were read by immunoSEQ multiplex PCR, and TCRdb kept only the in-frame ones, dropping some. This sample has roughly 100,000 clones, with about 96% found just once. The input for sequencing was CD4+ or CD8+ T cells sorted from blood, taken in a trial of the OX40 agonist ivuxolimab. Receptor source: an adult with an advanced solid tumor such as melanoma, head and neck, liver or kidney cancer. The CDR3 runs from the conserved cysteine through the conserved F or W. Fields, in order: CDR3 length, J gene, V gene, D gene, CDR3 DNA, CDR3 protein. A D gene is named only where the DNA matches it firmly.

CDR3 length: 16
J gene: TRBJ2-7
V gene: TRBV7-9
D gene: .
CDR3 DNA: TGTGCCAGCAGCCCCCCGAGCAGTTTGGCCTCCTACGAGCAGTACTTC
CDR3 protein: CASSPPSSLASYEQYF

CDR3 length: 14
J gene: TRBJ1-1
V gene: TRBV28
D gene: TRBD1
CDR3 DNA: TGTGCCAGCAGTCCGGACAGGGCGGAGCGGAAAGCTTTCTTT
CDR3 protein: CASSPDRAERKAFF

CDR3 length: 14
J gene: TRBJ1-1
V gene: TRBV5-5
D gene: .
CDR3 DNA: TGTGCCAGCAGCTTCCGGGGCCCTTCTGATGAAGCTTTCTTT
CDR3 protein: CASSFRGPSDEAFF

CDR3 length: 17
J gene: TRBJ2-1
V gene: TRBV29-1
D gene: TRBD2
CDR3 DNA: TGCAGCGTTGACCCCGAAAATTTAGCGGGGGGCTTCAATGAGCAGTTCTTC
CDR3 protein: CSVDPENLAGGFNEQFF

CDR3 length: 14
J gene: TRBJ1-1
V gene: TRBV5-4
D gene: .
CDR3 DNA: TGTGCCAGCAGCCTGCGGACGGAGAACACTGAAGCTTTCTTT
CDR3 protein: CASSLRTENTEAFF

CDR3 length: 16
J gene: TRBJ1-2
V gene: TRBV29-1
D gene: TRBD1
CDR3 DNA: TGCAGCGTTGTCGGGGGACAGGGTGAAGCTAACTATGGCTACACCTTC
CDR3 protein: CSVVGGQGEANYGYTF

CDR3 length: 15
J gene: TRBJ2-1
V gene: TRBV14
D gene: TRBD2
CDR3 DNA: TGTGCCAGCAGCCAAGTGGAACTAGCGGGGGCAGGGCGGTTCTTC
CDR3 protein: CASSQVELAGAGRFF

CDR3 length: 14
J gene: TRBJ1-6
V gene: TRBV6-5
D gene: .
CDR3 DNA: TGTGCCACTCTCGGGGGGGCCCATAATTCACCCCTCCACTTT
CDR3 protein: CATLGGAHNSPLHF

CDR3 length: 13
J gene: TRBJ1-3
V gene: TRBV7-8
D gene: .
CDR3 DNA: TGTGCCAGCGTAGACTTCTCTGGAAACACCATATATTTT
CDR3 protein: CASVDFSGNTIYF

CDR3 length: 14
J gene: TRBJ2-5
V gene: TRBV27
D gene: .
CDR3 DNA: TGTGCCAGCAGTACCGACGGACGGGAAGAGGCCCAGTACTTC
CDR3 protein: CASSTDGREEAQYF

CDR3 length: 15
J gene: TRBJ1-4
V gene: TRBV18
D gene: .
CDR3 DNA: TGTGCCAGCTCACCACCGGCCAGAGGAAATGAAAAACTGTTTTTT
CDR3 protein: CASSPPARGNEKLFF

CDR3 length: 12
J gene: TRBJ2-3
V gene: TRBV7-9
D gene: .
CDR3 DNA: TGTGCCAGCAGGGAGGACACAGATACGCAGTATTTT
CDR3 protein: CASREDTDTQYF

CDR3 length: 14
J gene: TRBJ2-5
V gene: TRBV28
D gene: TRBD1
CDR3 DNA: TGTGCCAGCAGCTCTCGGGACAGCAAAGAGACCCAGTACTTC
CDR3 protein: CASSSRDSKETQYF

CDR3 length: 15
J gene: TRBJ2-5
V gene: TRBV28
D gene: .
CDR3 DNA: TGTGCCAGCATTGCCCTGGCGAGCCTTCAAGAGACCCAGTACTTC
CDR3 protein: CASIALASLQETQYF

CDR3 length: 15
J gene: TRBJ1-2
V gene: TRBV7-9
D gene: TRBD1
CDR3 DNA: TGTGCCAGCAGCTTAGAGGGGACAGGGGGCTATGGCTACACCTTC
CDR3 protein: CASSLEGTGGYGYTF

CDR3 length: 13
J gene: TRBJ2-1
V gene: TRBV14
D gene: .
CDR3 DNA: TGTGCCAGCAGCCAAGATCTCGAGAATGAGCAGTTCTTC
CDR3 protein: CASSQDLENEQFF